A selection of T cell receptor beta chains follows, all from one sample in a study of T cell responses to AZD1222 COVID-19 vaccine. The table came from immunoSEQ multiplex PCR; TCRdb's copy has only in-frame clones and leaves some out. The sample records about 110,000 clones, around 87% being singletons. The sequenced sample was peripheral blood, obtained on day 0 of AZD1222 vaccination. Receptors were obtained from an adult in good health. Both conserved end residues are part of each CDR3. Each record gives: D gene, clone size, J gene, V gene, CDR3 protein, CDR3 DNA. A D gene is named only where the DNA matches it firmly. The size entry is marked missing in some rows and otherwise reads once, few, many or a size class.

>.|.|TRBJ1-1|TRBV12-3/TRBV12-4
CASSFQGGLAAFF
TGTGCCAGCAGTTTTCAAGGTGGACTTGCCGCTTTCTTT
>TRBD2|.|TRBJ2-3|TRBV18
CASSPASGGITDTQYF
TGTGCCAGCTCACCAGCTAGCGGGGGGATCACAGATACGCAGTATTTT
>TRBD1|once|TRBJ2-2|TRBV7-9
CASRQGTNTGELFF
TGTGCCAGCAGACAGGGGACGAACACCGGGGAGCTGTTTTTT
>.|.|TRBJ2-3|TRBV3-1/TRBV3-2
CASSQVLSSATDTQYF
TGTGCCAGCAGCCAAGTACTCAGTTCGGCCACAGATACGCAGTATTTT
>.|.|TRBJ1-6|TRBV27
CASSSQGYNSPLHF
TGTGCCAGCAGTTCACAGGGCTATAATTCACCCCTCCACTTT
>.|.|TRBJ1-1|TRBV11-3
CASSLGGATGGTEAFF
TGTGCCAGCAGCTTAGGGGGTGCGACAGGAGGGACCGAAGCTTTCTTT
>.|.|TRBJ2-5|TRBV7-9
CASSLSWTQETQYF
TGTGCCAGCAGCTTGTCGTGGACGCAGGAGACCCAGTACTTC
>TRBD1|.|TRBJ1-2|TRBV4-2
CASSQVGTGGTNYGYTF
TGTGCCAGCAGCCAAGTGGGAACAGGGGGTACAAACTATGGCTACACCTTC
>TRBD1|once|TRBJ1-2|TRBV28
CASSFGDRGNYGYTF
TGTGCCAGCAGTTTTGGGGACAGGGGGAACTATGGCTACACCTTC
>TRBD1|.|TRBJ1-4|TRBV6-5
CASRQGMTNEKLFF
TGTGCCAGCCGACAGGGGATGACTAATGAAAAACTGTTTTTT
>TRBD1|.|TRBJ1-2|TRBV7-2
CASSPDRVWYGYTF
TGTGCCAGCAGCCCGGACAGGGTTTGGTATGGCTACACCTTC
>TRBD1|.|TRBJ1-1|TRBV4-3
CASSQDGTGGNTEAFF
TGCGCCAGCAGCCAAGATGGGACAGGGGGGAACACTGAAGCTTTCTTT
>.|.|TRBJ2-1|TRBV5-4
CASSLPGTSNEQFF
TGTGCCAGCAGCTTGCCCGGGACTTCAAATGAGCAGTTCTTC
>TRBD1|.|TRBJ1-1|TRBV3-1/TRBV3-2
CASSQGQGTNISLLNTEAFF
TGTGCCAGCAGCCAAGGACAGGGAACCAATATTTCCCTACTGAACACTGAAGCTTTCTTT
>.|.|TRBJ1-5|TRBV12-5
CASGLNNQPQHF
TGTGCTAGTGGCCTAAACAATCAGCCCCAGCATTTT
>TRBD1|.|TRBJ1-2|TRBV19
CASSAGTGSLPYGYTF
TGTGCCAGTAGCGCCGGGACAGGGTCGCTTCCCTATGGCTACACCTTC
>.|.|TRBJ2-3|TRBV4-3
CASSQDGRSTDTQYF
TGCGCCAGCAGCCAAGACGGGCGAAGCACAGATACGCAGTATTTT
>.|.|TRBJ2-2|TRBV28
CASEGGTGDTGELFF
TGTGCCAGCGAGGGGGGGACCGGGGACACCGGGGAGCTGTTTTTT
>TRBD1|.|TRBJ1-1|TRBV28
CASSLTPGQGRRAEAFF
TGTGCCAGCAGTTTAACCCCGGGACAGGGGCGCAGGGCTGAAGCTTTCTTT
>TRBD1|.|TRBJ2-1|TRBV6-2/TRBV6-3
CASSGGQGVSDSYNEQFF
TGTGCCAGCAGCGGGGGACAGGGGGTCTCTGATTCCTACAATGAGCAGTTCTTC
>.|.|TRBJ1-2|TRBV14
CASSRSGTRLGYTF
TGTGCCAGCAGCCGATCCGGGACAAGGCTTGGCTACACCTTC
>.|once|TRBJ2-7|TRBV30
CACSGTPSSPYEQYF
TGTGCCTGTTCCGGGACCCCCAGTAGCCCCTACGAGCAGTACTTC
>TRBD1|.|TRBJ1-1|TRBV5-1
CASSFTGGRVNTEAFF
TGCGCCAGCAGCTTTACAGGGGGAAGGGTGAACACTGAAGCTTTCTTT
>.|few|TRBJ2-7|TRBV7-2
CASSSPTLSYEQYF
TGTGCCAGCAGCTCCCCGACGCTCTCCTACGAGCAGTACTTC
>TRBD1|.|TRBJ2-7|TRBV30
CAWSVGRTGVDEQYF
TGTGCCTGGAGTGTGGGGAGGACAGGGGTGGACGAGCAGTACTTC
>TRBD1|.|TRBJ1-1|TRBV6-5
CASSYEGQKAFF
TGTGCCAGCAGTTACGAGGGACAGAAAGCTTTCTTT
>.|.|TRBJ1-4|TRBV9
CASSVGRSEKLFF
TGTGCCAGCAGCGTAGGGCGGTCCGAAAAACTGTTTTTT
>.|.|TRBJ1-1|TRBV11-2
CASSSRQEAFF
TGTGCCAGCAGCTCAAGACAGGAGGCTTTCTTT
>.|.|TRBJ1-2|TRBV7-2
CASSLVIDGDGYTF
TGTGCCAGCAGCTTAGTAATAGATGGGGATGGCTACACCTTC
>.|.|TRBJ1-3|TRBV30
CAWSVPGNTIYF
TGTGCCTGGAGTGTACCTGGAAACACCATATATTTT
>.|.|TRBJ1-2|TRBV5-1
CASSLDQASYGYTF
TGCGCCAGCAGCTTGGACCAGGCCTCCTATGGCTACACCTTC
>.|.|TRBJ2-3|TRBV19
CASSTPTPGASDTQYF
TGTGCCAGTAGTACCCCGACGCCAGGGGCGTCAGATACGCAGTATTTT
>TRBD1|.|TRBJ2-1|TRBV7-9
CASSLGQGRIGNEQFF
TGTGCCAGCAGCTTAGGACAGGGGAGAATTGGCAATGAGCAGTTCTTC
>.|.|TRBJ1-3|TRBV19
CASSTPTDSGNTIYF
TGTGCCAGTAGTACCCCGACAGACTCTGGAAACACCATATATTTT
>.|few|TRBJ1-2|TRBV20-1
CSLGGNYGYTF
TGCAGTCTGGGGGGAAACTATGGCTACACCTTC
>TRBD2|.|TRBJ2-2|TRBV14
CASSPGLAGGRVGELFF
TGTGCCAGCAGCCCGGGACTAGCGGGAGGCCGGGTCGGGGAGCTGTTTTTT
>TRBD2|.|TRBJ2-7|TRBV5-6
CASSLDGGAHSYEQYF
TGTGCCAGCAGCTTGGACGGGGGGGCCCACTCCTACGAGCAGTACTTC
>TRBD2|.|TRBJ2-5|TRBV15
CATSRRGTSGGAGETQYF
TGTGCCACCAGCCGAAGAGGGACTAGCGGGGGGGCAGGGGAGACCCAGTACTTC
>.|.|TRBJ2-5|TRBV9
CASSLDLKGETQYF
TGTGCCAGCAGCCTAGACCTAAAGGGAGAGACCCAGTACTTC
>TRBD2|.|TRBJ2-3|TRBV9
CASSVHAGTNSDTQYF
TGTGCCAGCAGCGTCCACGCCGGGACTAACTCAGATACGCAGTATTTT